This is a list of T cell receptor beta chains from one sample in a study of cytomegalovirus exposure and HLA in healthy donors. This table comes from immunoSEQ multiplex PCR, and its TCRdb copy is limited to in-frame clones, with some not included. The table records over 85,000 clones, over 65% of them present only once. Specimen: PBMCs. The source is a man between 35 and 55 years old in good health and CMV-seronegative. Each CDR3 is given with its conserved first and last residue. Each record gives: V gene, J gene, D gene, clone size, CDR3 protein, CDR3 DNA. D genes are given only for firm matches. Part of the rows lack a size; the others show once, few, many or a class for expanded clones.

V gene: TRBV28; J gene: TRBJ2-7; D gene: TRBD1; clone size: -; CDR3 protein: CASSFGTVSYEQYF; CDR3 DNA: TGTGCCAGCAGTTTTGGGACAGTGTCCTACGAGCAGTACTTC
V gene: TRBV7-9; J gene: TRBJ1-2; D gene: -; clone size: -; CDR3 protein: CASSLLGAIGYGYTF; CDR3 DNA: TGTGCCAGCAGCTTATTGGGGGCCATAGGCTATGGCTACACCTTC
V gene: TRBV7-2; J gene: TRBJ1-1; D gene: -; clone size: -; CDR3 protein: CASSLGPTREAFF; CDR3 DNA: TGTGCCAGCAGCTTGGGGCCGACGAGGGAAGCTTTCTTT
V gene: TRBV10-3; J gene: TRBJ1-2; D gene: TRBD1; clone size: -; CDR3 protein: CAMGTGVNYGYTF; CDR3 DNA: TGTGCCATGGGGACAGGGGTAAACTATGGCTACACCTTC
V gene: TRBV7-9; J gene: TRBJ2-2; D gene: -; clone size: -; CDR3 protein: CASSLGGRQNTGELFF; CDR3 DNA: TGTGCCAGCAGCTTAGGGGGCCGCCAGAACACCGGGGAGCTGTTTTTT
V gene: TRBV11-2; J gene: TRBJ2-2; D gene: -; clone size: few; CDR3 protein: CASSSQLGTGELFF; CDR3 DNA: TGTGCCAGCAGTAGCCAGCTCGGCACCGGGGAGCTGTTTTTT
V gene: TRBV6-1; J gene: TRBJ1-4; D gene: -; clone size: -; CDR3 protein: CASSRGSSGEKLFF; CDR3 DNA: TGTGCCAGTTCCCGAGGATCCAGCGGGGAAAAACTGTTTTTT
V gene: TRBV7-9; J gene: TRBJ1-1; D gene: -; clone size: once; CDR3 protein: CASSLLNTEAFF; CDR3 DNA: TGTGCCAGCAGCCTCCTGAACACTGAAGCTTTCTTT
V gene: TRBV5-1; J gene: TRBJ2-7; D gene: -; clone size: -; CDR3 protein: CASRVYIPPSSYEQYF; CDR3 DNA: TGCGCCAGCAGAGTATACATCCCACCAAGCTCCTACGAGCAGTACTTC
V gene: TRBV10-3; J gene: TRBJ1-3; D gene: -; clone size: -; CDR3 protein: CAISESDRVTGNTIYF; CDR3 DNA: TGTGCCATCAGTGAGTCGGACAGAGTAACTGGAAACACCATATATTTT
V gene: TRBV29-1; J gene: TRBJ2-5; D gene: -; clone size: -; CDR3 protein: CSVVASQETQYF; CDR3 DNA: TGCAGCGTTGTGGCCTCCCAAGAGACCCAGTACTTC
V gene: TRBV5-1; J gene: TRBJ2-2; D gene: -; clone size: few; CDR3 protein: CASSLNTPGTGELFF; CDR3 DNA: TGCGCCAGCAGCTTGAACACCCCGGGCACCGGGGAGCTGTTTTTT
V gene: TRBV28; J gene: TRBJ2-2; D gene: -; clone size: -; CDR3 protein: CASSNAGTATGELFF; CDR3 DNA: TGTGCCAGCAGCAATGCCGGAACAGCCACCGGGGAGCTGTTTTTT
V gene: TRBV6-5; J gene: TRBJ2-2; D gene: -; clone size: -; CDR3 protein: CASSLSVPNTGELFF; CDR3 DNA: TGTGCCAGCAGTCTAAGCGTACCTAACACCGGGGAGCTGTTTTTT
V gene: TRBV7-8; J gene: TRBJ2-7; D gene: TRBD1; clone size: -; CDR3 protein: CASSLVSRGLSEQYF; CDR3 DNA: TGTGCCAGCAGCTTAGTCTCCAGGGGGCTAAGCGAGCAGTACTTC
V gene: TRBV27; J gene: TRBJ2-7; D gene: TRBD1; clone size: -; CDR3 protein: CASSHNRVGGLYEQYF; CDR3 DNA: TGTGCCAGCAGCCATAACAGGGTAGGGGGCCTTTACGAGCAGTACTTC
V gene: TRBV7-8; J gene: TRBJ2-1; D gene: TRBD2; clone size: -; CDR3 protein: CASSLGLAGTSRGFF; CDR3 DNA: TGTGCCAGCAGCTTAGGGCTAGCGGGTACGTCTCGGGGCTTCTTC
V gene: TRBV19; J gene: TRBJ1-6; D gene: -; clone size: -; CDR3 protein: CASRPPGAGDSPLHF; CDR3 DNA: TGTGCCAGTAGACCTCCTGGGGCAGGGGATTCACCCCTCCACTTT
V gene: TRBV29-1; J gene: TRBJ2-1; D gene: TRBD1; clone size: -; CDR3 protein: CSVGQGALNEQFF; CDR3 DNA: TGCAGCGTCGGACAGGGGGCTTTAAATGAGCAGTTCTTC
V gene: TRBV11-2; J gene: TRBJ1-2; D gene: -; clone size: -; CDR3 protein: CASSLAVDRNYGYTF; CDR3 DNA: TGTGCCAGCAGCTTAGCCGTAGACAGGAACTATGGCTACACCTTC
V gene: TRBV27; J gene: TRBJ2-2; D gene: -; clone size: -; CDR3 protein: CASSLLATGELFF; CDR3 DNA: TGTGCCAGCAGTTTATTGGCCACCGGGGAGCTGTTTTTT
V gene: TRBV5-1; J gene: TRBJ1-1; D gene: -; clone size: once; CDR3 protein: CASSLADPGTEAFF; CDR3 DNA: TGCGCCAGCAGCTTGGCGGACCCGGGGACTGAAGCTTTCTTT
V gene: TRBV28; J gene: TRBJ2-3; D gene: TRBD2; clone size: -; CDR3 protein: CASQGTSGGAPRYTQYF; CDR3 DNA: TGTGCCAGCCAGGGGACTAGCGGGGGGGCCCCCAGGTATACGCAGTATTTT
V gene: TRBV7-9; J gene: TRBJ1-1; D gene: -; clone size: -; CDR3 protein: CASSPPKRRNTEAFF; CDR3 DNA: TGTGCCAGCAGCCCCCCGAAAAGGAGGAACACTGAAGCTTTCTTT
V gene: TRBV6-5; J gene: TRBJ1-1; D gene: TRBD1; clone size: -; CDR3 protein: CASSPRTGSAEAFF; CDR3 DNA: TGTGCCAGCAGTCCCCGGACAGGGAGCGCTGAAGCTTTCTTT
V gene: TRBV27; J gene: TRBJ2-7; D gene: -; clone size: -; CDR3 protein: CASSLLAGRYEQYF; CDR3 DNA: TGTGCCAGCAGTTTATTGGCAGGGCGCTACGAGCAGTACTTC
V gene: TRBV4-1; J gene: TRBJ2-2; D gene: -; clone size: once; CDR3 protein: CASSQVGGTGELFF; CDR3 DNA: TGCGCCAGCAGCCAAGTGGGAGGAACCGGGGAGCTGTTTTTT
V gene: TRBV2; J gene: TRBJ2-1; D gene: TRBD2; clone size: few; CDR3 protein: CASSDPTGSASGAYNEQFF; CDR3 DNA: TGTGCCAGCAGTGACCCGACAGGGTCGGCTAGCGGGGCATACAATGAGCAGTTCTTC
V gene: TRBV29-1; J gene: TRBJ2-5; D gene: TRBD1; clone size: -; CDR3 protein: CSVGSAGGGETQYF; CDR3 DNA: TGCAGCGTTGGGTCGGCAGGGGGCGGGGAGACCCAGTACTTC
V gene: TRBV7-9; J gene: TRBJ1-1; D gene: -; clone size: -; CDR3 protein: CASSSSGIGAFF; CDR3 DNA: TGTGCCAGCAGCTCGAGCGGGATTGGAGCTTTCTTT
V gene: TRBV30; J gene: TRBJ1-5; D gene: -; clone size: -; CDR3 protein: CAWSVQRRVNQPQHF; CDR3 DNA: TGTGCCTGGAGTGTACAAAGGAGGGTAAATCAGCCCCAGCATTTT
V gene: TRBV28; J gene: TRBJ1-3; D gene: -; clone size: -; CDR3 protein: CASSLPTAGRNTIYF; CDR3 DNA: TGTGCCAGCAGTTTACCGACAGCCGGTAGAAACACCATATATTTT
V gene: TRBV2; J gene: TRBJ1-1; D gene: -; clone size: -; CDR3 protein: CASQIGRQTEAFF; CDR3 DNA: TGTGCCAGTCAGATTGGTAGACAGACTGAAGCTTTCTTT
V gene: TRBV5-4; J gene: TRBJ2-7; D gene: -; clone size: -; CDR3 protein: CASSLEAGPDYEQYF; CDR3 DNA: TGTGCCAGCAGCTTGGAGGCAGGTCCCGACTACGAGCAGTACTTC
V gene: TRBV28; J gene: TRBJ1-2; D gene: -; clone size: -; CDR3 protein: CASSVTGANYGYTF; CDR3 DNA: TGTGCCAGCAGCGTAACAGGAGCTAACTATGGCTACACCTTC
V gene: TRBV27; J gene: TRBJ2-2; D gene: -; clone size: -; CDR3 protein: CASSSNGVGNTGELFF; CDR3 DNA: TGTGCCAGCAGTTCGAACGGGGTAGGGAACACCGGGGAGCTGTTTTTT
V gene: TRBV7-9; J gene: TRBJ2-1; D gene: -; clone size: once; CDR3 protein: CASSADSYEQFF; CDR3 DNA: TGTGCCAGCAGCGCAGACAGTTATGAGCAGTTCTTC
V gene: TRBV5-6; J gene: TRBJ2-7; D gene: -; clone size: once; CDR3 protein: CASSLRGGPGTEQYF; CDR3 DNA: TGTGCCAGCAGCCTGAGGGGGGGGCCTGGGACCGAGCAGTACTTC
V gene: TRBV14; J gene: TRBJ2-7; D gene: -; clone size: once; CDR3 protein: CASLDISDEQYF; CDR3 DNA: TGTGCCAGCCTGGACATTTCCGACGAGCAGTACTTC
V gene: TRBV5-6; J gene: TRBJ1-1; D gene: -; clone size: -; CDR3 protein: CASSWRGGTEAFF; CDR3 DNA: TGTGCCAGCAGCTGGAGGGGGGGGACTGAAGCTTTCTTT
V gene: TRBV6-1; J gene: TRBJ2-7; D gene: -; clone size: -; CDR3 protein: CASKGDTSYEQYF; CDR3 DNA: TGTGCCAGCAAGGGGGACACCTCCTACGAGCAGTACTTC
V gene: TRBV5-4; J gene: TRBJ2-7; D gene: TRBD2; clone size: -; CDR3 protein: CASSLFRGGTYEQYF; CDR3 DNA: TGTGCCAGCAGCTTGTTTCGGGGGGGGACCTACGAGCAGTACTTC
V gene: TRBV5-1; J gene: TRBJ1-1; D gene: -; clone size: -; CDR3 protein: CASTPALMTGSPQAFF; CDR3 DNA: TGCGCCAGCACCCCCGCACTTATGACAGGATCGCCTCAAGCTTTCTTT
V gene: TRBV21-1; J gene: TRBJ2-7; D gene: -; clone size: -; CDR3 protein: CASSKIARFYYEQYF; CDR3 DNA: TGTGCCAGCAGCAAAATCGCCAGGTTTTACTACGAGCAGTACTTC
V gene: TRBV28; J gene: TRBJ1-4; D gene: -; clone size: -; CDR3 protein: CASSSSTESFEKLFF; CDR3 DNA: TGTGCCAGCAGTTCCTCGACAGAATCTTTTGAAAAACTGTTTTTT
V gene: TRBV7-6; J gene: TRBJ1-2; D gene: -; clone size: few; CDR3 protein: CASSRGDNYGYTF; CDR3 DNA: TGTGCCAGCAGCCGGGGGGATAACTATGGCTACACCTTC
V gene: TRBV20-1; J gene: TRBJ2-5; D gene: -; clone size: -; CDR3 protein: CSALLGPGPYF; CDR3 DNA: TGCAGTGCTTTACTAGGTCCGGGCCCGTACTTC
V gene: TRBV30; J gene: TRBJ1-2; D gene: -; clone size: -; CDR3 protein: CAWKPGTNYGYTF; CDR3 DNA: TGTGCCTGGAAACCCGGGACTAACTATGGCTACACCTTC
V gene: TRBV30; J gene: TRBJ2-5; D gene: -; clone size: -; CDR3 protein: CALGEGGAETQYF; CDR3 DNA: TGTGCTCTGGGGGAGGGGGGTGCAGAGACCCAGTACTTC
V gene: TRBV28; J gene: TRBJ2-2; D gene: TRBD2; clone size: -; CDR3 protein: CASSLSSGRGTGELFF; CDR3 DNA: TGTGCCAGCAGTTTGAGTAGCGGGAGGGGTACCGGGGAGCTGTTTTTT
V gene: TRBV5-1; J gene: TRBJ1-4; D gene: -; clone size: -; CDR3 protein: CASSLGGDEKLFF; CDR3 DNA: TGCGCCAGCAGCTTGGGCGGTGACGAAAAACTGTTTTTT
V gene: TRBV28; J gene: TRBJ2-1; D gene: TRBD2; clone size: once; CDR3 protein: CASRPQLAGPYNEQFF; CDR3 DNA: TGTGCCAGCAGACCACAACTAGCGGGGCCCTACAATGAGCAGTTCTTC
V gene: TRBV29-1; J gene: TRBJ2-7; D gene: -; clone size: few; CDR3 protein: CSVAGRASGEQYF; CDR3 DNA: TGCAGCGTCGCTGGCAGGGCCTCGGGCGAGCAGTACTTC
V gene: TRBV9; J gene: TRBJ1-1; D gene: -; clone size: -; CDR3 protein: CASSVAYMNTEAFF; CDR3 DNA: TGTGCCAGCAGCGTCGCCTATATGAACACTGAAGCTTTCTTT
V gene: TRBV5-6; J gene: TRBJ2-5; D gene: TRBD1; clone size: -; CDR3 protein: CASSLLGQKQETQYF; CDR3 DNA: TGTGCCAGCAGCTTACTGGGACAGAAGCAAGAGACCCAGTACTTC
V gene: TRBV29-1; J gene: TRBJ2-1; D gene: -; clone size: -; CDR3 protein: CSVGGRAESSYNEQFF; CDR3 DNA: TGCAGCGTTGGAGGAAGAGCGGAGAGCTCCTACAATGAGCAGTTCTTC
V gene: TRBV6-5; J gene: TRBJ2-7; D gene: -; clone size: -; CDR3 protein: CASSGGSYEQYF; CDR3 DNA: TGTGCCAGCAGCGGGGGAAGCTACGAGCAGTACTTC
V gene: TRBV2; J gene: TRBJ1-6; D gene: TRBD1; clone size: -; CDR3 protein: CASGPQGDHNSPLHF; CDR3 DNA: TGTGCCAGCGGACCACAGGGGGACCATAATTCACCCCTCCACTTT
V gene: TRBV4-1; J gene: TRBJ1-6; D gene: -; clone size: -; CDR3 protein: CASNQDSAARYSPLHF; CDR3 DNA: TGCGCCAGCAACCAAGATTCTGCGGCACGGTATTCACCCCTCCACTTT